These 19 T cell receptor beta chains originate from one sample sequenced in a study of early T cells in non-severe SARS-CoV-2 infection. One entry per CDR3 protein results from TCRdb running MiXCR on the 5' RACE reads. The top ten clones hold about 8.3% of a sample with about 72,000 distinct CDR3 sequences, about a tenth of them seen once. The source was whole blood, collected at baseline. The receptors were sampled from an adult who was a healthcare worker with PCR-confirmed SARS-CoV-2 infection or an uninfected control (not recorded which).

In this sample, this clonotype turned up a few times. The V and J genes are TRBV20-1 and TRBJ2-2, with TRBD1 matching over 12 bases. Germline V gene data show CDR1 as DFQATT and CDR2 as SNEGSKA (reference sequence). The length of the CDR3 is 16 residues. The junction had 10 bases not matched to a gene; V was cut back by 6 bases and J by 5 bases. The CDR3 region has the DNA TGCAGTGCCCTAAGTGGGGACAGGGGGCATACCGGGGAGCTGTTTTTT. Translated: CSALSGDRGHTGELFF.

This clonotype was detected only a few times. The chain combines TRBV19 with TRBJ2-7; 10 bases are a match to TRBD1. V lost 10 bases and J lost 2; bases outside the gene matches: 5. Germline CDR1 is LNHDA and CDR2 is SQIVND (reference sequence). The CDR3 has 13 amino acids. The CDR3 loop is CATEGQGTYEQYF. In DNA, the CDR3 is TGTGCCACCGAGGGACAGGGGACCTACGAGCAGTACTTC.

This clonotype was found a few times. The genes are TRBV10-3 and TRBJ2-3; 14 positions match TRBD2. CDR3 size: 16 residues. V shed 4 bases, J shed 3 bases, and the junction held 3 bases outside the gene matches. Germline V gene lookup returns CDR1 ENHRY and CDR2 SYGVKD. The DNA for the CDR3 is TGTGCCATCAGTGCCGGGACTAGCGGGGGAACAGATACGCAGTATTTT. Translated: CAISAGTSGGTDTQYF.

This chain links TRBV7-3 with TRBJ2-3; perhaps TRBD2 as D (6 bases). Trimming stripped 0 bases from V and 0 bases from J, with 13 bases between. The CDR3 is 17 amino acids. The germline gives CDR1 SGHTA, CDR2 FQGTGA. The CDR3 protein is CASSLTGGPRSTDTQYF. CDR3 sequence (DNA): TGTGCCAGCAGCTTAACGGGGGGACCCAGGAGCACAGATACGCAGTATTTT.

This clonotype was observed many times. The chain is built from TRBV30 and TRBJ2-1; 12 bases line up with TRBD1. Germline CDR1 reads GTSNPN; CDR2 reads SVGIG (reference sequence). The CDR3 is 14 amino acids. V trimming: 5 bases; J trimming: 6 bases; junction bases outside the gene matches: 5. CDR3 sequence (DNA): TGTGCCTGGGGGGACAGGGGGCACGGCAATGAGCAGTTCTTC. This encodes CAWGDRGHGNEQFF.

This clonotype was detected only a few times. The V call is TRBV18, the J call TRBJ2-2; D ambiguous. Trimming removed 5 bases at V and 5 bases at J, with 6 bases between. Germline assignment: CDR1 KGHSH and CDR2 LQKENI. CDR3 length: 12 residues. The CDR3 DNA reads TGTGCCAGCTCAAAAGGGACCGGGGAGCTGTTTTTT. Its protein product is CASSKGTGELFF.

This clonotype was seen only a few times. CDR3 loop: CASSEALRGAGGYTF. CDR3 coding DNA: TGTGCCAGCAGTGAAGCGCTTCGGGGGGCGGGAGGCTACACCTTC. V gene TRBV2 combines with J gene TRBJ1-2, with D possibly being TRBD1 (6 bases). CDR1 is SNHLY, CDR2 FYNNEI, per germline. With 0 bases removed from V and 8 bases from J, the gap between germline ends came to 16 bases. The CDR3 contains 15 residues.

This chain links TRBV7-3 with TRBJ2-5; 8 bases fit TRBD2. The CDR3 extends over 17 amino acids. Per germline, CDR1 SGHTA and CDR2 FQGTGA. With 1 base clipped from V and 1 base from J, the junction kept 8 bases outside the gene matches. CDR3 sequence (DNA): TGTGCCAGCAGCTTAAATTCAGCGGGGGCTTCCCAAGAGACCCAGTACTTC. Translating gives CASSLNSAGASQETQYF.

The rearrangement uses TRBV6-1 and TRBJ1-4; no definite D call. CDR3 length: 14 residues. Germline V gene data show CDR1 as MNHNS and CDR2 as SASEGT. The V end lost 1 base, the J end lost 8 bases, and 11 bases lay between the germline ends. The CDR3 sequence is CASSEGRNNEKLFF. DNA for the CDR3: TGTGCCAGCAGTGAAGGCAGGAATAACGAAAAACTGTTTTTT.

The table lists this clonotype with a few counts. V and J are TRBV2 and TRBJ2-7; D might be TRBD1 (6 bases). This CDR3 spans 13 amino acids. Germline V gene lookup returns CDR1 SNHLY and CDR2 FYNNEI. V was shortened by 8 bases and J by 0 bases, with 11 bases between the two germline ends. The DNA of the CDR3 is TGTGCCAGCGAGGGGGTTAGCTCCTACGAGCAGTACTTC. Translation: CASEGVSSYEQYF.

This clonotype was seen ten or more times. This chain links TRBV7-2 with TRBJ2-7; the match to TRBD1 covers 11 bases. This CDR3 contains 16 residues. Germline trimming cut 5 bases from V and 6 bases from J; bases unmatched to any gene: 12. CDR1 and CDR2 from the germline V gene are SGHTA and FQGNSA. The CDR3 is CASSLRGQGAGSEQYF. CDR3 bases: TGTGCCAGCAGCCTACGTGGACAGGGGGCTGGAAGCGAGCAGTACTTC.

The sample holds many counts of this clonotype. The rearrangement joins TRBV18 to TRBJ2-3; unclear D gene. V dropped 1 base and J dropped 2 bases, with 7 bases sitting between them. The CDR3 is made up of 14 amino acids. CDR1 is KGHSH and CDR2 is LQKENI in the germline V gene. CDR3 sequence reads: CASSPLSDTDTQYF. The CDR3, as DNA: TGTGCCAGCTCACCACTTTCGGACACAGATACGCAGTATTTT.

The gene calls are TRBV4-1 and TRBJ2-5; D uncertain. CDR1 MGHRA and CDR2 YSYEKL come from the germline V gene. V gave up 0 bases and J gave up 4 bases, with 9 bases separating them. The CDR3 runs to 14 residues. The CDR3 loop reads CASSQEGGRETQYF. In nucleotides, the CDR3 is TGCGCCAGCAGCCAAGAGGGCGGACGAGAGACCCAGTACTTC.

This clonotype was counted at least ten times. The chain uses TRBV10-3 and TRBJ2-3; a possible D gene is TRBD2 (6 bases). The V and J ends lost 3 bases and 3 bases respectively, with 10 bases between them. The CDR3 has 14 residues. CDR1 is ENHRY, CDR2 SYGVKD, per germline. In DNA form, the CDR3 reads TGTGCCATCAGTGATTATCGGGAGACAGATACGCAGTATTTT. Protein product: CAISDYRETDTQYF.

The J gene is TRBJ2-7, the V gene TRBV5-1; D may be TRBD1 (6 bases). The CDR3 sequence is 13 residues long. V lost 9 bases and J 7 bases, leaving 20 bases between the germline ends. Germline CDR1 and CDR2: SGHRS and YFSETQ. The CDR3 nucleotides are TGCGCCACCGCCCGGGACACCTCCGGAGAGCAGTACTTC. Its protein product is CATARDTSGEQYF.

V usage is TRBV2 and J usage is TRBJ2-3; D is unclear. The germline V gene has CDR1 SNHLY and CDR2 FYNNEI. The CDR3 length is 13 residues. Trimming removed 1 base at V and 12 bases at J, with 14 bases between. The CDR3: CASSEETGSPQYF. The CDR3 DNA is TGTGCCAGCAGTGAAGAAACCGGGTCCCCACAGTATTTT.

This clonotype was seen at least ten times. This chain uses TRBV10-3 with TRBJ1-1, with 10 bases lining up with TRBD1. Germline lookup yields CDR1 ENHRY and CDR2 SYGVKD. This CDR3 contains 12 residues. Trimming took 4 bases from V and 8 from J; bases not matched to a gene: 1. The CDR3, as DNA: TGTGCCATCAGTGGGACAGGGGGGGAAGCTTTCTTT. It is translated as CAISGTGGEAFF.

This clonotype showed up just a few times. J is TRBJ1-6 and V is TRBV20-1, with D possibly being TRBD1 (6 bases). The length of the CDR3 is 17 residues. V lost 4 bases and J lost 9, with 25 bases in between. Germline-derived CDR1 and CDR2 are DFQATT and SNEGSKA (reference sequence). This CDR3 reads CSATQSGGRYGISPLHF. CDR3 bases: TGCAGTGCTACTCAGTCGGGGGGGCGGTACGGGATTTCACCCCTCCACTTT.

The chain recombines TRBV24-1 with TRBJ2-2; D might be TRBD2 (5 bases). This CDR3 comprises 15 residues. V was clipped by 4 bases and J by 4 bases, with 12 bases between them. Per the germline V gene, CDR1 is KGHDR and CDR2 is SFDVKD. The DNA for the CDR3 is TGTGCCACCAGTGACCCTGGACTCATCACCGGGGAGCTGTTTTTT. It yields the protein CATSDPGLITGELFF.